This is a list of T cell receptor beta chains from one sample in a study of shared clonotypes between healthy human individuals. Produced via immunoSEQ multiplex PCR; TCRdb's table is partial and in-frame only. The repertoire holds roughly 450,000 clones, with 70% to 80% as singletons. Sample: PBMCs. The receptor set was obtained from a woman aged 40 to 50 in good health. Some clones in this sample may be carry-over from other donors' samples. The CDR3 runs from the conserved cysteine through the conserved F or W. The D gene is left open where the match is weak. Size values are once, few and many counts, or a class for expanded clones, and some rows have none.

v_gene: TRBV27; d_gene: NA; j_gene: TRBJ2-7; len: 11; abundance: NA; CDR3aa: CASSLHYEQYF; CDR3nt: TGTGCCAGCAGTTTACACTACGAGCAGTACTTC
v_gene: TRBV27; d_gene: TRBD2; j_gene: TRBJ2-1; len: 16; abundance: NA; CDR3aa: CASSSTRLAAYNEQFF; CDR3nt: TGTGCCAGCAGTTCCACCAGACTAGCGGCCTACAATGAGCAGTTCTTC
v_gene: TRBV6-5; d_gene: NA; j_gene: TRBJ1-3; len: 13; abundance: NA; CDR3aa: CASTGDTGNTIYF; CDR3nt: TGTGCCAGCACGGGGGACACAGGAAACACCATATATTTT
v_gene: TRBV9; d_gene: TRBD1; j_gene: TRBJ1-2; len: 15; abundance: NA; CDR3aa: CASSVAAGGRYGYTF; CDR3nt: TGTGCCAGCAGCGTAGCGGCAGGGGGACGCTATGGCTACACCTTC
v_gene: TRBV14; d_gene: TRBD1; j_gene: TRBJ1-1; len: 13; abundance: NA; CDR3aa: CASSLNRGDWAFF; CDR3nt: TGTGCCAGCAGCCTGAACAGGGGGGATTGGGCTTTCTTT
v_gene: TRBV19; d_gene: NA; j_gene: TRBJ2-2; len: 15; abundance: NA; CDR3aa: CASSIMAKNTGELFF; CDR3nt: TGTGCCAGTAGTATAATGGCCAAGAACACCGGGGAGCTGTTTTTT
v_gene: TRBV19; d_gene: NA; j_gene: TRBJ2-3; len: 12; abundance: NA; CDR3aa: CASSIGADQQYF; CDR3nt: TGTGCCAGTAGTATCGGAGCGGATCAGCAGTATTTT
v_gene: TRBV19; d_gene: NA; j_gene: TRBJ1-1; len: 13; abundance: few; CDR3aa: CASSLQGNTEAFF; CDR3nt: TGTGCCAGTAGTCTACAGGGGAACACTGAAGCTTTCTTT
v_gene: TRBV27; d_gene: TRBD1; j_gene: TRBJ2-2; len: 15; abundance: NA; CDR3aa: CASSLPTGGTGELFF; CDR3nt: TGTGCCAGCAGTTTACCGACAGGGGGCACCGGGGAGCTGTTTTTT
v_gene: TRBV5-1; d_gene: NA; j_gene: TRBJ2-1; len: 13; abundance: NA; CDR3aa: CASSLSSENEQFF; CDR3nt: TGCGCCAGCAGCTTGTCGTCCGAAAATGAGCAGTTCTTC
v_gene: TRBV23-1; d_gene: NA; j_gene: TRBJ1-1; len: 14; abundance: once; CDR3aa: CASSLSQGDTEAFF; CDR3nt: TGCGCCAGCAGTCTTTCCCAGGGAGACACTGAAGCTTTCTTT
v_gene: TRBV30; d_gene: TRBD1; j_gene: TRBJ1-1; len: 13; abundance: NA; CDR3aa: CAWKQGAWTEAFF; CDR3nt: TGTGCCTGGAAACAGGGGGCATGGACTGAAGCTTTCTTT
v_gene: TRBV19; d_gene: NA; j_gene: TRBJ2-2; len: 16; abundance: NA; CDR3aa: CASTLSGTTNTGELFF; CDR3nt: TGTGCCAGTACCCTATCCGGGACAACTAACACCGGGGAGCTGTTTTTT
v_gene: TRBV7-2; d_gene: TRBD1; j_gene: TRBJ1-2; len: 15; abundance: once; CDR3aa: CASSPDRYSNYGYTF; CDR3nt: TGTGCCAGCAGCCCGGACAGGTACTCTAACTATGGCTACACCTTC
v_gene: TRBV7-2; d_gene: TRBD1; j_gene: TRBJ2-5; len: 16; abundance: NA; CDR3aa: CASSLAPTGGWETQYF; CDR3nt: TGTGCCAGCAGCTTAGCGCCAACAGGGGGCTGGGAGACCCAGTACTTC
v_gene: TRBV29-1; d_gene: NA; j_gene: TRBJ1-1; len: 12; abundance: few; CDR3aa: CSAGQMNTEAFF; CDR3nt: TGCAGCGCAGGACAGATGAACACTGAAGCTTTCTTT
v_gene: TRBV11-3; d_gene: TRBD1; j_gene: TRBJ1-5; len: 18; abundance: once; CDR3aa: CASSLVEGGNHLNQPQHF; CDR3nt: TGTGCCAGCAGCTTAGTCGAAGGGGGCAACCACCTTAATCAGCCCCAGCATTTT
v_gene: TRBV11-2; d_gene: TRBD2; j_gene: TRBJ2-1; len: 16; abundance: NA; CDR3aa: CASSTIAGGSYNEQFF; CDR3nt: TGTGCCAGCAGCACCATAGCGGGAGGGTCCTACAATGAGCAGTTCTTC
v_gene: TRBV30; d_gene: NA; j_gene: TRBJ2-1; len: 15; abundance: NA; CDR3aa: CAWSVGAVRDNEQFF; CDR3nt: TGTGCCTGGAGTGTGGGTGCGGTTAGAGACAATGAGCAGTTCTTC
v_gene: TRBV2; d_gene: NA; j_gene: TRBJ2-5; len: 13; abundance: NA; CDR3aa: CASRLDTHETQYF; CDR3nt: TGTGCCAGCAGACTAGACACTCACGAGACCCAGTACTTC
v_gene: TRBV28; d_gene: NA; j_gene: TRBJ2-7; len: 12; abundance: NA; CDR3aa: CASSLLPYEQYF; CDR3nt: TGTGCCAGCAGTTTATTACCCTACGAGCAGTACTTC
v_gene: TRBV19; d_gene: NA; j_gene: TRBJ1-1; len: 14; abundance: NA; CDR3aa: CASRYQGLNTEAFF; CDR3nt: TGTGCCAGTAGATACCAGGGGCTGAACACTGAAGCTTTCTTT